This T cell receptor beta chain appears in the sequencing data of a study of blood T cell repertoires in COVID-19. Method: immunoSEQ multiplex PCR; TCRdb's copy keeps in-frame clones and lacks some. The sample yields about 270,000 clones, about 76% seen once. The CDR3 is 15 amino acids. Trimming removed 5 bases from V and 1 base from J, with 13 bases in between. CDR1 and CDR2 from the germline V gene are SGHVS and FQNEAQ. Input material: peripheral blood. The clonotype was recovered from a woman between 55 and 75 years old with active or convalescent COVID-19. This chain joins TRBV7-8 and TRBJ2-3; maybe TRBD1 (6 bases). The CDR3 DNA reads TGTGCCAGCAGCCCGGCTCAGGGGCGCACAGATACGCAGTATTTT. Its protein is CASSPAQGRTDTQYF.